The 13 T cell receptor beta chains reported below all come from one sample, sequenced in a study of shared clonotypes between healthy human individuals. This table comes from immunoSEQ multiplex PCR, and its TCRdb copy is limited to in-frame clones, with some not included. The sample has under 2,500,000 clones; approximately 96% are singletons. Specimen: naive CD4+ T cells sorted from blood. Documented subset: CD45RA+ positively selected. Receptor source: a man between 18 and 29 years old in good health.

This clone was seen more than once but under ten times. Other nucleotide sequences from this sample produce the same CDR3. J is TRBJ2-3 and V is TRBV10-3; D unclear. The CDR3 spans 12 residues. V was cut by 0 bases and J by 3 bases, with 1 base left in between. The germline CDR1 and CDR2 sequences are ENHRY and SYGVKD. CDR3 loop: CAISESTDTQYF. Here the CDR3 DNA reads TGTGCCATCAGTGAGTCGACAGATACGCAGTATTTT.

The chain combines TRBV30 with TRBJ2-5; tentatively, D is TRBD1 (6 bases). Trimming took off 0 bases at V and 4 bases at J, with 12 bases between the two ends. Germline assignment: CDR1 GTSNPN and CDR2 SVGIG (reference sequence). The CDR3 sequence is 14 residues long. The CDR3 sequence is CAWSVLDRRETQYF. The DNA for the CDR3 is TGTGCCTGGAGTGTACTGGACAGAAGAGAGACCCAGTACTTC.

The DNA for the CDR3 is TGTGCCAGCAGTTACGAGGGTCTCTACCACACCTTC. Encoded protein: CASSYEGLYHTF. V gene TRBV6-5 combines with J gene TRBJ1-2, with no clear D. Trimming stripped 2 bases from V and 12 bases from J, with 13 bases between. Germline V CDR1 and CDR2: MNHEY, SVGAGI. CDR3 length: 12 residues.

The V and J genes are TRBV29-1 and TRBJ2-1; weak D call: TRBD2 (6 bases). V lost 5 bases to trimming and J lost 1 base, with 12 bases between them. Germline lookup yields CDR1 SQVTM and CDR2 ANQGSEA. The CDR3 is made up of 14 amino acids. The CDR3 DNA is TGCAGCGTTTTCTTAGCGGTGTCCTACAATGAGCAGTTCTTC. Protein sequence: CSVFLAVSYNEQFF.

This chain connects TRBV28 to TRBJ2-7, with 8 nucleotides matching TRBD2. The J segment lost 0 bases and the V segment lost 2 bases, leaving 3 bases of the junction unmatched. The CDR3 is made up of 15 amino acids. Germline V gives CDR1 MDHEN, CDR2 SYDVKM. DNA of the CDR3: TGTGCCAGCAGTTTAGCGGGGGGTGACTCCTACGAGCAGTACTTC. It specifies CASSLAGGDSYEQYF.

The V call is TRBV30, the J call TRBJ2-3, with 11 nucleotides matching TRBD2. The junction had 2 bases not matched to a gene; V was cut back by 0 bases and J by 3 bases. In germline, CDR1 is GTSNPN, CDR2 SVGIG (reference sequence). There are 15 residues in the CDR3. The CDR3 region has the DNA TGTGCCTGGAGTGTACGACTAGCGGGGACAGATACGCAGTATTTT. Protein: CAWSVRLAGTDTQYF.

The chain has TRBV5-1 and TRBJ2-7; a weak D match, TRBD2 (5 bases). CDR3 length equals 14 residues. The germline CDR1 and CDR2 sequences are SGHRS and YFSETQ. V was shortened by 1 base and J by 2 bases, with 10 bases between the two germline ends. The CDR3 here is CASSLRTLPYEQYF. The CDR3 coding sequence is TGCGCCAGCAGCTTGCGGACTCTACCCTACGAGCAGTACTTC.

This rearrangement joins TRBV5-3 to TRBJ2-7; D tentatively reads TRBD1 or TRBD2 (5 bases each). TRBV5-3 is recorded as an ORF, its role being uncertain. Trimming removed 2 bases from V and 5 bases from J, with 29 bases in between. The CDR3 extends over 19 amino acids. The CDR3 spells CARSFPPAKIRQTRDEQYF. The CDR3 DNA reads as TGTGCCAGAAGCTTCCCGCCTGCGAAGATACGACAGACGCGGGACGAGCAGTACTTC.

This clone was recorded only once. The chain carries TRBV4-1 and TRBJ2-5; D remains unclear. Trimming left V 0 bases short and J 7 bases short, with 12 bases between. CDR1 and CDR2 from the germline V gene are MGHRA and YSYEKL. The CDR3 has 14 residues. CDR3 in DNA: TGCGCCAGCAGCCAAGATAGAGGCACGGGGACCCAGTACTTC. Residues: CASSQDRGTGTQYF.

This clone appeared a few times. In DNA form, the CDR3 reads TGTGCCAGCTCACCACAGGGGGCAGGGCAGGGCAATCAGCCCCAGCATTTT. Amino acid sequence: CASSPQGAGQGNQPQHF. The chain uses TRBV18 and TRBJ1-5, with TRBD1 identical over 7 bases. Germline values: CDR1 KGHSH, CDR2 LQKENI. The CDR3 totals 17 residues. With V trimmed by 1 base and J by 2 bases, 8 bases remained unmatched.

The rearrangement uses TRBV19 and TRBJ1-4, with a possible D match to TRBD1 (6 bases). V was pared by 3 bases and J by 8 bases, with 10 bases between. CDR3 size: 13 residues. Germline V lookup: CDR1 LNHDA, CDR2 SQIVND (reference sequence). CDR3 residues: CASSIRTVEKLFF. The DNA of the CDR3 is TGTGCCAGTAGTATCAGGACAGTGGAAAAACTGTTTTTT.

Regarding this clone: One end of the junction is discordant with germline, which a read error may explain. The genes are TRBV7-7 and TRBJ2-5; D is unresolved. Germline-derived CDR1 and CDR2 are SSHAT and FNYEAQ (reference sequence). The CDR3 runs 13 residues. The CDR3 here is CASSLDPDGTQYF. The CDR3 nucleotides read TGTGCTAGCAGCTTAGATCCTGATGGGACCCAGTACTTC.

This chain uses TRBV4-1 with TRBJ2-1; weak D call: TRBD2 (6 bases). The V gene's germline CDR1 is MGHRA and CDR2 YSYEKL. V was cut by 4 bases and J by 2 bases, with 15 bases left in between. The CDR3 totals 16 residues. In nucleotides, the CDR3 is TGCGCCAGCAGCCTGGGAGGAGGTGGCCCCTACAATGAGCAGTTCTTC. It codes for CASSLGGGGPYNEQFF.